This T cell receptor beta chain was captured in a study of shared clonotypes between healthy human individuals. This clone appeared a few times. Germline V gene lookup returns CDR1 KGHSH and CDR2 LQKENI. V lost 3 bases and J 8 bases, leaving 16 bases between the germline ends. This CDR3 has 14 amino acids. Sequencing used immunoSEQ multiplex PCR; TCRdb keeps in-frame clones, though not all of them. The repertoire holds millions of clones, with around 90% as singletons. The TCR sequence derives from a man in his late teens or twenties in good health. Sample: naive CD4+ T cells sorted from blood. Documented subset: CD45RA+ positively selected. The J gene is TRBJ1-2, the V gene TRBV18; the D is unclear. The CDR3 is CASSPPVKGGGYTF. CDR3 nucleotides: TGTGCCAGCTCACCCCCCGTCAAGGGAGGCGGCTACACCTTC. Full variable domain (rest looked up from reference TRBV18 and TRBJ1-2): NAGVMQNPRHLVRRRGQEARLRCSPMKGHSHVYWYRQLPEEGLKFMVYLQKENIIDESGMPKERFSAEFPKEGPSILRIQQVVRGDSAAYFCASSPPVKGGGYTFGSGTRLTVV.